These T cell receptor beta chains were read from a single sample in a study of blood T cell repertoires in COVID-19. Sequencing was performed with immunoSEQ multiplex PCR; in TCRdb, only in-frame clones are kept and a portion is missing. Found here are a few hundred thousand clones, over 80% of them singletons; the top ten hold approximately 1.2%. The sequenced sample was PBMCs or T cells enriched from blood (not recorded which). These receptors originate from a human donor in a cohort exposed to, infected with or recovered from COVID-19 (not recorded which). The donor label of this sample is uncertain. Each CDR3 is given with its conserved first and last residue. The D gene is left open where the match is weak. Only some rows state a clone size, as once, few, many or a class for expanded clones.

V	size	D	J	CDR3	DNA
TRBV4-2	NA	TRBD2	TRBJ2-2	CASSQGLAGGTGELFF	TGTGCCAGCAGCCAGGGACTAGCGGGGGGAACCGGGGAGCTGTTTTTT
TRBV12-3/TRBV12-4	NA	NA	TRBJ2-3	CASSPDSHTQYF	TGTGCCAGCAGTCCAGACAGTCATACGCAGTATTTT
TRBV27	NA	TRBD1	TRBJ1-6	CASSLAGGNSPLHF	TGTGCCAGCAGTTTGGCAGGGGGGAATTCACCCCTCCACTTT
TRBV10-3	NA	TRBD1	TRBJ2-1	CAISPGQSYNEQFF	TGTGCCATCAGTCCGGGACAGTCCTACAATGAGCAGTTCTTC
TRBV28	once	TRBD2	TRBJ2-1	CATSHPGGGDNEQFF	TGTGCCACCAGCCACCCGGGGGGAGGAGACAATGAGCAGTTCTTC
TRBV5-5	NA	TRBD2	TRBJ2-3	CASSLELAGSTDTQYF	TGTGCCAGCAGCTTGGAACTAGCGGGGAGCACAGATACGCAGTATTTT
TRBV4-1	once	NA	TRBJ1-5	CASSPGVSNQPQHF	TGCGCCAGCAGCCCAGGGGTCAGCAATCAGCCCCAGCATTTT
TRBV2	NA	TRBD1	TRBJ1-2	CASSEGWDRENYTF	TGTGCCAGCAGTGAGGGTTGGGACAGGGAGAACTACACCTTC
TRBV4-3	NA	TRBD1	TRBJ1-3	CASSQELAGGSGNTIYF	TGCGCCAGCAGCCAAGAATTGGCAGGGGGCTCTGGAAACACCATATATTTT
TRBV6-5	NA	TRBD1	TRBJ2-3	CASTTGEADTQYF	TGTGCCAGCACGACAGGGGAGGCAGATACGCAGTATTTT
TRBV5-4	NA	TRBD1	TRBJ1-4	CASSLAGTEEEKLFF	TGTGCCAGCAGCTTGGCCGGGACAGAGGAGGAAAAACTGTTTTTT
TRBV6-5	NA	NA	TRBJ2-7	CASRLQGSEQYF	TGTGCCAGCCGACTACAGGGTAGTGAGCAGTACTTC
TRBV6-5	NA	TRBD1	TRBJ2-2	CASGTGVGNTGELFF	TGTGCCAGCGGGACAGGGGTTGGGAACACCGGGGAGCTGTTTTTT
TRBV4-1	NA	TRBD1	TRBJ2-7	CASSQERTGDYEQYF	TGCGCCAGCAGCCAAGAAAGGACAGGGGATTACGAGCAGTACTTC
TRBV5-6	NA	NA	TRBJ1-5	CASSLAQSNQPQHF	TGTGCCAGCAGCTTGGCACAGAGTAATCAGCCCCAGCATTTT
TRBV4-1	NA	NA	TRBJ2-3	CASSQVATSTDTQYF	TGCGCCAGCAGCCAAGTAGCGACTAGCACAGATACGCAGTATTTT
TRBV7-3	NA	NA	TRBJ2-1	CASSLRESSYNEQFF	TGTGCCAGCAGCTTAAGGGAGAGCTCCTACAATGAGCAGTTCTTC
TRBV27	NA	NA	TRBJ2-3	CASSLEATDTQYF	TGTGCCAGCAGTTTAGAAGCGACCGATACGCAGTATTTT
TRBV9	NA	TRBD2	TRBJ2-7	CASSTGLAETYEQYF	TGTGCCAGCAGCACCGGACTAGCGGAGACCTACGAGCAGTACTTC
TRBV7-2	NA	NA	TRBJ1-6	CASSPTPGLWISPLHF	TGTGCCAGCAGCCCCACACCGGGACTGTGGATCTCACCCCTCCACTTT
TRBV10-1	NA	TRBD2	TRBJ2-5	CASSEGSGGPQETQYF	TGCGCCAGCAGTGAAGGTAGCGGGGGGCCCCAAGAGACCCAGTACTTC
TRBV5-4	NA	TRBD2	TRBJ2-1	CASSATGTSGPLNYNEQFF	TGTGCCAGCAGCGCGACCGGGACTAGCGGCCCCTTAAACTACAATGAGCAGTTCTTC
TRBV28	NA	NA	TRBJ1-1	CASGPGGNTEAFF	TGTGCCAGCGGTCCCGGGGGAAACACTGAAGCTTTCTTT
TRBV6-6	NA	NA	TRBJ2-4	CASWGENIQYF	TGTGCCAGCTGGGGGGAAAACATTCAGTACTTC
TRBV4-3	NA	NA	TRBJ2-3	CASSPAVRYGDTQYF	TGCGCCAGCAGCCCAGCGGTCCGATATGGAGATACGCAGTATTTT
TRBV21-1	NA	NA	TRBJ1-2	CASSNGLTGRYGYTF	TGTGCCAGCAGCAATGGCCTCACAGGGCGCTATGGCTACACCTTC
TRBV4-1	NA	NA	TRBJ2-1	CASSQGLPYNEQFF	TGCGCCAGCAGCCAAGGACTGCCCTACAATGAGCAGTTCTTC
TRBV11-2	NA	NA	TRBJ2-7	CASSPSGTLSSYEQYF	TGTGCCAGCAGTCCCTCCGGGACACTTAGCTCCTACGAGCAGTACTTC
TRBV27	NA	TRBD1	TRBJ2-4	CASSFGQGENIQYF	TGTGCCAGCAGTTTCGGACAGGGTGAAAACATTCAGTACTTC
TRBV25-1	NA	NA	TRBJ1-1	CASSEWGGDGTEAFF	TGTGCCAGCAGTGAATGGGGAGGGGATGGCACTGAAGCTTTCTTT
TRBV6-1	few	TRBD1	TRBJ2-2	CASSVSTGLNTGELFF	TGTGCCAGCAGTGTCTCGACAGGGCTAAACACCGGGGAGCTGTTTTTT
TRBV10-3	NA	NA	TRBJ1-5	CATKWGGVGQPQHF	TGTGCCACGAAGTGGGGCGGAGTGGGTCAGCCCCAGCATTTT
TRBV19	few	NA	TRBJ1-4	CASSRRTAPNEKLFF	TGTGCCAGTAGTAGAAGGACAGCGCCCAATGAAAAACTGTTTTTT
TRBV7-9	NA	TRBD1	TRBJ2-1	CASSLPPGQGNNEQFF	TGTGCCAGCAGCCTGCCCCCGGGACAGGGGAACAATGAGCAGTTCTTC
TRBV7-2	NA	NA	TRBJ1-2	CASSFRREGHYGYTF	TGTGCCAGCAGCTTTAGGAGGGAGGGTCATTATGGCTACACCTTC
TRBV11-1	once	TRBD1	TRBJ2-3	CASNRGGAVLDTQYF	TGTGCCAGCAATAGAGGGGGCGCTGTTCTCGATACGCAGTATTTT
TRBV4-3	NA	TRBD2	TRBJ2-2	CASSQAGSGGARTGELFF	TGCGCCAGCAGCCAAGCAGGTAGCGGGGGGGCTAGGACCGGGGAGCTGTTTTTT
TRBV30	NA	NA	TRBJ2-1	CAWSVRVSSYNEQFF	TGTGCCTGGAGTGTACGGGTTAGCTCCTACAATGAGCAGTTCTTC
TRBV20-1	once	NA	TRBJ2-3	CSAYTGNTQYF	TGCAGTGCTTACACGGGGAATACGCAGTATTTT
TRBV6-6	NA	TRBD1	TRBJ1-2	CASTTNPRDSPQYTF	TGTGCCAGCACCACGAACCCCCGGGACAGTCCCCAATACACCTTC
TRBV4-2	NA	NA	TRBJ2-2	CASSLPGGAGELFF	TGTGCCAGCAGCCTCCCTGGGGGCGCCGGGGAGCTGTTTTTT
TRBV7-9	NA	TRBD1	TRBJ2-7	CASSAMRGTGAYEQYF	TGTGCCAGCAGCGCTATGAGAGGGACAGGCGCCTACGAGCAGTACTTC
TRBV24-1	NA	TRBD2	TRBJ2-4	CATSDLPGGIAKNIQYF	TGTGCCACCAGTGATTTACCCGGGGGGATAGCCAAAAACATTCAGTACTTC
TRBV4-1	once	TRBD1	TRBJ1-1	CASRLGQGAFEAFF	TGCGCCAGCAGGTTAGGACAGGGGGCTTTTGAAGCTTTCTTT
TRBV7-9	NA	TRBD1	TRBJ2-7	CASSFRQGISYEQYF	TGTGCCAGCAGCTTCCGACAGGGGATCTCCTACGAGCAGTACTTC
TRBV5-8	NA	NA	TRBJ1-5	CASSPIRGSGQPQHF	TGTGCCAGCAGCCCGATCAGGGGATCCGGTCAGCCCCAGCATTTT
TRBV7-8	NA	NA	TRBJ2-6	CASSLGRSGANVLTF	TGTGCCAGCAGCTTGGGGAGGTCTGGGGCCAACGTCCTGACTTTC
TRBV6-5	NA	NA	TRBJ2-3	CASETGEGADTQYF	TGTGCCAGCGAGACAGGGGAGGGTGCAGATACGCAGTATTTT
TRBV2	NA	TRBD2	TRBJ2-7	CASNFGGNEQYF	TGTGCCAGCAACTTCGGGGGGAACGAGCAGTACTTC
TRBV19	NA	NA	TRBJ1-1	CASSLTGNTEAFF	TGTGCCAGTAGCCTGACAGGGAACACTGAAGCTTTCTTT
TRBV11-2	NA	TRBD1	TRBJ2-2	CASSPLVTGIYRELFF	TGTGCCAGCAGCCCACTGGTGACAGGGATTTATCGGGAGCTGTTTTTT
TRBV12-3/TRBV12-4	NA	NA	TRBJ2-3	CASSLVGVDTQYF	TGTGCCAGCAGTTTAGTAGGGGTGGATACGCAGTATTTT
TRBV2	NA	TRBD1	TRBJ2-2	CASRTDTGVHGELFF	TGTGCCAGCAGAACGGACACAGGGGTCCACGGGGAGCTGTTTTTT
TRBV19	once	TRBD1	TRBJ2-2	CASSPPDRSTGELFF	TGTGCCAGTAGTCCACCGGACAGGTCTACCGGGGAGCTGTTTTTT
TRBV20-1	NA	TRBD2	TRBJ2-2	CSASGLAGGLNTGELFF	TGCAGTGCTAGTGGACTAGCGGGGGGGCTTAACACCGGGGAGCTGTTTTTT
TRBV18	NA	TRBD1	TRBJ1-1	CASSPGQGAPEAFF	TGTGCCAGCTCACCCGGACAGGGGGCCCCTGAAGCTTTCTTT
TRBV25-1	NA	NA	TRBJ1-2	CASSGAGGSGYTF	TGTGCCAGCAGTGGAGCGGGCGGGAGTGGCTACACCTTC
TRBV2	NA	NA	TRBJ1-5	CASSDRTAAGPQHF	TGTGCCAGCAGTGATAGGACGGCGGCGGGGCCCCAGCATTTT
TRBV4-3	NA	TRBD1	TRBJ2-1	CASSQDYTGTGSDEQFF	TGCGCCAGCAGCCAAGACTACACCGGGACAGGGAGTGATGAGCAGTTCTTC
TRBV30	NA	NA	TRBJ1-2	CAWSARAYSGSNGYTF	TGTGCCTGGAGTGCCCGCGCCTACTCGGGTTCCAATGGCTACACCTTC